This TCR beta chain was recovered during a study of blood T cell repertoires in COVID-19. The V and J ends lost 5 bases and 4 bases, in that order; junction bases with no gene match: 0. The CDR3 is made up of 12 amino acids. Original processing methods: Reference gene primer amplification gave nucleated cell count estimates. Libraries were prepared by immunoSEQ multiplex PCR; TCRdb keeps only in-frame clonotypes and omits some of them. V, J and clone size derive from that table, while D and trimming were established from the DNA sequence. There are some 240,000 clones in the sample; over 70% occur only once, and about 3.4% lies in the top ten. Individuals aged roughly 18 to 90 years were recruited from 20 to 25 US areas.

Sequencing was done on a sample of PBMCs or T cells enriched from blood (not recorded which). This TCR derives from a woman in her thirties or forties who had been exposed to COVID-19. This sequence joins TRBV12-3 or TRBV12-4 and TRBJ1-2; 8 bases match TRBD1. CDR3 residues: CASSDRGYGYTF. The CDR3, as DNA: TGTGCCAGCAGTGACAGGGGCTATGGCTACACCTTC.